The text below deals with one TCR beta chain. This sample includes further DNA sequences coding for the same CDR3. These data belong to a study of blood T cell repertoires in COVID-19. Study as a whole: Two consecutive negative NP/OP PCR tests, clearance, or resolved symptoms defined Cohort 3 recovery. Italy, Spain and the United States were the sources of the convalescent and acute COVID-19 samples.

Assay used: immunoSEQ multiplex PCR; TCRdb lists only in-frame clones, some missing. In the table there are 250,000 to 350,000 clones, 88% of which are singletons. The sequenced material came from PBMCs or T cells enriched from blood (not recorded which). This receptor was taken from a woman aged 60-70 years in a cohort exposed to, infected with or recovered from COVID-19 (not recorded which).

CDR3 protein: CASSPPGLAGGTYEQYF. The CDR3 nucleotides read TGTGCCAGCTCACCCCCGGGACTAGCGGGAGGGACATACGAGCAGTACTTC. The gene calls are TRBV18 and TRBJ2-7, with 16 bases matching TRBD2. Germline V lookup: CDR1 KGHSH, CDR2 LQKENI. Trimming removed 3 bases from V and 4 bases from J; junction bases left unmatched: 6. The CDR3 is made up of 17 amino acids. Combining the CDR3 with reference TRBV18 and TRBJ2-7 gives the whole variable domain NAGVMQNPRHLVRRRGQEARLRCSPMKGHSHVYWYRQLPEEGLKFMVYLQKENIIDESGMPKERFSAEFPKEGPSILRIQQVVRGDSAAYFCASSPPGLAGGTYEQYFGPGTRLTVT.